This TCR beta chain was identified during a study of CD8 T cells in Susac syndrome. V lost 3 bases to trimming and J lost 7 bases, with 15 bases between them. Germline V CDR1 and CDR2: KGHSH, LQKENI. The length of the CDR3 is 14 residues. The RNA, about 0.45 to 1 ug, was put through reverse transcription using random hexamers. An immunoSEQ multiplex PCR amplified TCR beta CDR3 over 54 Vbeta and 13 Jbeta. TCRdb reanalysed the immunoSEQ multiplex PCR reads using MiXCR and keeps one entry per CDR3 protein. The repertoire holds tens of thousands of distinct CDR3 sequences, with approximately 92% as singletons. CD8+ and CD4+ T cells circulating in blood were sequenced for TCR beta. TEMRA cells were FACS-enriched, while CD8+ and CD4+ T cells were negatively isolated.

This clonotype was sampled from a human donor in good health. The rearrangement joins TRBV18 to TRBJ1-1, with D possibly TRBD1 on 5 matching bases. Specimen: CD8+ T cells from PBMCs. CDR3 amino acids: CASSPLTEILEAFF. The CDR3 nucleotides read TGTGCCAGCTCACCCCTGACAGAAATACTTGAAGCTTTCTTT. Drawing the rest from reference TRBV18 and TRBJ1-1, the complete variable domain is NAGVMQNPRHLVRRRGQEARLRCSPMKGHSHVYWYRQLPEEGLKFMVYLQKENIIDESGMPKERFSAEFPKEGPSILRIQQVVRGDSAAYFCASSPLTEILEAFFGQGTRLTVV.